These 27 T cell receptor beta chains were sequenced from one sample in a study of preoperative IRX-2 immunotherapy in early breast cancer. The data were produced by immunoSEQ multiplex PCR, yet TCRdb's version contains in-frame clones alone and is incomplete. The repertoire consists of over 55,000 clones, with less than 95% occurring once and the leading ten covering under 2%. The treatment was: preoperative locoregional IRX-2 cytokine immunotherapy. This material was obtained from a patient treated with IRX-2 immunotherapy. These receptor sequences come from a human donor with breast cancer.

This clone was picked up one time. The chain employs TRBV7-8 and TRBJ2-5; D unclear. In germline, CDR1 is SGHVS, CDR2 FQNEAQ. This CDR3 has 14 amino acids. Trimming removed 5 bases from V and 5 bases from J, with 15 bases in between. CDR3 in amino acids: CASSPSRYRETQYF. CDR3 coding DNA: TGTGCCAGCAGCCCCAGCCGGTACCGGGAGACCCAGTACTTC.

The chain combines TRBV7-2 with TRBJ2-7, with 11 bases lining up with TRBD1. CDR3 length equals 15 residues. Germline V gene sequence: CDR1 SGHTA, CDR2 FQGNSA. With V trimmed by 5 bases and J by 2 bases, 5 bases remained unmatched. The CDR3 nucleotides read TGTGCCAGCAGCAGAATGGGACAGGGGGCCTACGAGCAGTACTTC. Its translation is CASSRMGQGAYEQYF.

This chain links TRBV28 with TRBJ1-2, with unresolved D. Trimming left V 2 bases short and J 7 bases short, with 11 bases between. Germline-derived CDR1 and CDR2 are MDHEN and SYDVKM. The CDR3 has 13 residues. The DNA of the CDR3 is TGTGCCAGCAGTTTAGGGGTGGGTGGTGGCTACACCTTC. It codes for CASSLGVGGGYTF.

As DNA, the CDR3 is TGTGCCAGCAGCTTAACGGGTCGTAGCACCGGGGAGCTGTTTTTT. Encoded protein: CASSLTGRSTGELFF. This sequence joins TRBV11-3 and TRBJ2-2; no reliable D call. CDR1 is SGHNT, CDR2 YENEEA, per germline. The length of the CDR3 is 15 residues. Trimming shortened V by 2 bases and J by 4 bases, and 11 bases separated the two germline ends.

The rearrangement uses TRBV6-5 and TRBJ2-7; tentatively, D is TRBD1 (5 bases). CDR3 size: 13 residues. Trimming stripped 2 bases from V and 3 bases from J, with 8 bases between. Germline CDR1 MNHEY, CDR2 SVGAGI. The CDR3 here is CASSYGHHYEQYF. The CDR3 region has the DNA TGTGCCAGCAGTTACGGACACCACTACGAGCAGTACTTC.

The V call is TRBV19, the J call TRBJ2-3; tentatively, D is TRBD1 (6 bases). Trimming removed 3 bases at V and 4 bases at J, with 11 bases between. CDR3 length: 14 amino acids. Germline CDR1 is LNHDA and CDR2 is SQIVND (reference sequence). CDR3 DNA sequence: TGTGCCAGTAGTATCAGGGGCTATGCAGATACGCAGTATTTT. Translation gives CASSIRGYADTQYF.

The rearrangement uses TRBV19 and TRBJ2-2, with D perhaps TRBD2 (6 bases). Germline lookup yields CDR1 LNHDA and CDR2 SQIVND (reference sequence). Trimming left V 6 bases short and J 3 bases short, with 11 bases between. The CDR3 runs 14 residues. CDR3 sequence reads: CASSPGGDTGELFF. The CDR3 DNA is TGTGCCAGTAGCCCCGGCGGGGACACCGGGGAGCTGTTTTTT.

The chain uses TRBV27 and TRBJ2-7; D call uncertain. Germline V gene data show CDR1 as MNHEY and CDR2 as SMNVEV (reference sequence). V dropped 6 bases and J dropped 2 bases, with 8 bases sitting between them. CDR3 length equals 12 residues. This CDR3 is CASSPNTYEQYF. In DNA, the CDR3 is TGTGCCAGCAGCCCCAACACCTACGAGCAGTACTTC.

The rearrangement joins TRBV2 to TRBJ2-6; D gene ambiguous. Trimming stripped 7 bases from V and 0 bases from J, with 7 bases between. The CDR3 has 14 residues. Germline V CDR1 and CDR2: SNHLY, FYNNEI. Written as DNA, the CDR3 is TGTGCCAGCAAACCCGCCTCTGGGGCCAACGTCCTGACTTTC. Its protein is CASKPASGANVLTF.

This chain uses TRBV19 with TRBJ1-4, with D possibly TRBD1 on 5 matching bases. V dropped 5 bases and J dropped 5 bases, with 12 bases sitting between them. CDR3 length equals 14 residues. CDR1 is LNHDA, CDR2 SQIVND, per germline (reference sequence). The CDR3 DNA sequence: TGTGCCAGTAGTTTGCCGGGGCTGAATGAAAAACTGTTTTTT. It translates to CASSLPGLNEKLFF.

V usage is TRBV28 and J usage is TRBJ1-2; a possible D gene is TRBD1 (5 bases). The length of the CDR3 is 13 residues. Germline values: CDR1 MDHEN, CDR2 SYDVKM. V was trimmed by 2 bases and J by 4 bases, leaving 8 bases between them. The CDR3: CASSLPGSYGYTF. CDR3 DNA: TGTGCCAGCAGTTTACCAGGGAGCTATGGCTACACCTTC.

This clone was counted once. V gene TRBV5-1 combines with J gene TRBJ2-7; the D is unclear. The CDR3 is 15 residues long. With 0 bases removed from V and 2 bases from J, the gap between germline ends came to 12 bases. Germline CDR1 is SGHRS and CDR2 is YFSETQ. Written as DNA, the CDR3 is TGCGCCAGCAGCTTGGTGGCAGGATCCACCTACGAGCAGTACTTC. Translating gives CASSLVAGSTYEQYF.

The chain carries TRBV19 and TRBJ2-7; TRBD2 matches at 14 bases. V lost 8 bases to trimming and J lost 4 bases; unmatched junction nucleotides: 4. CDR1 LNHDA and CDR2 SQIVND come from the germline V gene (reference sequence). CDR3 length: 14 residues. The CDR3 protein is CASGTSGSGYEQYF. The CDR3 DNA follows: TGTGCCAGTGGGACTAGCGGGAGTGGGTACGAGCAGTACTTC.

The J gene is TRBJ1-1, the V gene TRBV5-1, with TRBD1 as a possible D gene (5 bases). The CDR3 has 15 residues. V lost 3 bases, J lost 0 bases, and 12 bases lay in between. The germline CDR1 and CDR2 sequences are SGHRS and YFSETQ. CDR3 region: CASSSGSGMNTEAFF. The DNA of the CDR3 is TGCGCCAGCAGCTCAGGGAGTGGGATGAACACTGAAGCTTTCTTT.

V is TRBV7-2 and J is TRBJ2-4, with no clear D. Germline-derived CDR1 and CDR2 are SGHTA and FQGNSA. The V end lost 3 bases, the J end lost 2 bases, and 2 bases lay between the germline ends. There are 12 residues in the CDR3. This chain's CDR3 is CASSFPKNIQYF. The CDR3 DNA follows: TGTGCCAGCAGCTTTCCCAAAAACATTCAGTACTTC. Looking up the rest from reference TRBV7-2 and TRBJ2-4 gives the full variable domain: GAGVSQSPSNKVTEKGKDVELRCDPISGHTALYWYRQSLGQGLEFLIYFQGNSAPDKSGLPSDRFSAERTGGSVSTLTIQRTQQEDSAVYLCASSFPKNIQYFGAGTRLSVL.

The rearrangement joins TRBV4-3 to TRBJ2-4, with TRBD2 matching over 11 bases. The CDR3 has 17 amino acids. Germline lookup yields CDR1 LGHNA and CDR2 YSLEER. Trimming cost V 1 base and J 6 bases; bases outside gene matches: 8. Here the CDR3 DNA reads TGCGCCAGCAGCCAAGGTCCCCCCGGGACTAGCGGAAACATTCAGTACTTC. Protein product: CASSQGPPGTSGNIQYF.

The sample holds a few counts of this clone. The chain is built from TRBV28 and TRBJ1-5, with 11 bases aligning to TRBD1. There are 20 residues in the CDR3. Germline loops: CDR1 MDHEN, CDR2 SYDVKM. V gave up 0 bases and J gave up 4 bases; unmatched junction bases: 14. The CDR3 region has the DNA TGTGCCAGCAGTTTATGGGGACAGGGGGTGGCCAACCCCGGAAATCAGCCCCAGCATTTT. It encodes CASSLWGQGVANPGNQPQHF.

Only one count was recorded for this clone. The CDR3 DNA is TGTGCCAGCAGCGATGAGGGGAGGGACACTGAAGCTTTCTTT. Translation gives CASSDEGRDTEAFF. J is TRBJ1-1 and V is TRBV7-9, with D possibly matching TRBD1 (5 bases). CDR1 and CDR2 (germline): SEHNR, FQNEAQ (reference sequence). V was shortened by 5 bases and J by 3 bases, with 13 bases between the two germline ends. The length of the CDR3 is 14 residues.

In DNA, the CDR3 is TGTGCCAGCAGAGGTTCAGGGCAGCCCCAGCATTTT. Translating it yields CASRGSGQPQHF. The rearrangement links TRBV7-9 to TRBJ1-5, with D tentatively TRBD1 (5 bases). Germline-derived CDR1 and CDR2 are SEHNR and FQNEAQ (reference sequence). The CDR3 runs 12 residues. V gave up 6 bases and J gave up 7 bases, with 10 bases separating them.

The V call is TRBV27, the J call TRBJ2-2, with 8 bases lining up with TRBD2. CDR1 MNHEY and CDR2 SMNVEV come from the germline V gene (reference sequence). The CDR3 consists of 19 residues. Losses at the gene ends were 9 bases for V and 1 base for J; bases not matched to a gene: 19. Here the CDR3 DNA reads TGTGCCAGTAGCCGTTTTGGACTAGCAGTCCCCGGGAACACCGGGGAGCTGTTTTTT. Amino acid sequence: CASSRFGLAVPGNTGELFF.

The CDR3 loop reads CASSYSMVARQPQHF. CDR3 nucleotides: TGTGCCAGCAGTTACTCGATGGTGGCGCGGCAGCCCCAGCATTTT. The chain carries TRBV6-5 and TRBJ1-5, with D uncertain. Germline-derived CDR1 and CDR2 are MNHEY and SVGAGI. V was pared by 0 bases and J by 7 bases, with 13 bases between. The CDR3 consists of 15 residues.

The chain joins TRBV5-5 to TRBJ1-5; D call uncertain. Per the germline V gene, CDR1 is SGHKS and CDR2 is YYEKEE (reference sequence). This CDR3 has 14 residues. V dropped 0 bases and J dropped 5 bases, with 9 bases sitting between them. CDR3: CASSLGPEDQPQHF. CDR3 nucleotides: TGTGCCAGCAGCTTGGGACCCGAGGATCAGCCCCAGCATTTT.

This chain links TRBV29-1 with TRBJ1-2; 10 bases align to TRBD1. Per germline, CDR1 SQVTM and CDR2 ANQGSEA. Trimming took 8 bases from V and 6 from J; bases not matched to a gene: 15. The CDR3 is made up of 15 amino acids. CDR3 protein: CSLSPWDRGIHGYTF. For the CDR3, the DNA is TGCAGCCTCAGCCCCTGGGACAGGGGAATCCATGGCTACACCTTC.

The rearrangement uses TRBV5-4 and TRBJ2-7; 11 nucleotides line up with TRBD2. Trimming cost V 1 base and J 4 bases; bases outside gene matches: 1. The CDR3 runs 14 residues. Germline V lookup: CDR1 SGHNT, CDR2 YYREEE (reference sequence). The CDR3: CASSLSSGRYEQYF. CDR3 DNA sequence: TGTGCCAGCAGCTTGTCTAGCGGGAGGTACGAGCAGTACTTC.

CDR3 amino acids: CASSFGPSTTGELFF. In DNA, the CDR3 is TGCGCCAGCAGCTTCGGGCCTAGCACAACCGGGGAGCTGTTTTTT. V gene TRBV5-1 combines with J gene TRBJ2-2; weak D call: TRBD2 (5 bases). Trimming removed 2 bases from V and 5 bases from J, with 13 bases in between. The CDR3 contains 15 residues. CDR1 is SGHRS and CDR2 is YFSETQ in the germline V gene.

This chain uses TRBV5-6 with TRBJ2-1; D unresolved. Germline CDR1 SGHDT, CDR2 YYEEEE. The CDR3 runs to 13 residues. Trimming removed 0 bases at V and 5 bases at J, with 6 bases between. In DNA, the CDR3 is TGTGCCAGCAGCTTGGACGTAAACAATGAGCAGTTCTTC. Amino acids: CASSLDVNNEQFF.

This chain connects TRBV11-2 to TRBJ2-5; 11 nucleotides agree with TRBD2. The junction had 5 bases not matched to a gene; V was cut back by 6 bases and J by 5 bases. Germline loops: CDR1 SGHAT, CDR2 FQNNGV. There are 14 residues in the CDR3. CDR3 residues: CASRPTSGGETQYF. As DNA, the CDR3 is TGTGCCAGCAGACCTACTAGCGGGGGCGAGACCCAGTACTTC.